The clone carrying this T cell receptor (beta chain) was seen just once. The data are from a study of T cell responses to AZD1222 COVID-19 vaccine. V was clipped by 5 bases and J by 5 bases, with 9 bases between them. The germline V gene has CDR1 SNHLY and CDR2 FYNNEI. The CDR3 sequence is 13 residues long. Assay: immunoSEQ multiplex PCR; the TCRdb copy retains only in-frame clones and omits some. This table holds over 120,000 clones, more than 85% found once. The source was peripheral blood, collected on day 0 of AZD1222 vaccination. The source of this sequence is an adult in good health. The chain combines TRBV2 with TRBJ2-2; D not resolved. This CDR3 is CASSFLTTGELFF. The DNA for the CDR3 is TGTGCCAGCAGTTTTCTAACTACCGGGGAGCTGTTTTTT.